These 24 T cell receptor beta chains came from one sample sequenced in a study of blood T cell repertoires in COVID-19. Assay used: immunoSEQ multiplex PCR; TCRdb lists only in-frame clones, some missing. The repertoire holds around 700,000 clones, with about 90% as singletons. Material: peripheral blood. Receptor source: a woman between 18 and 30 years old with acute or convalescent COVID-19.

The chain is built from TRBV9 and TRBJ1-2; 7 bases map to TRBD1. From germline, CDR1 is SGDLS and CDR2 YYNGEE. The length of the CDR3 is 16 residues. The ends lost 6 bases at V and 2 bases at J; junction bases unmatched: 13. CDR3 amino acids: CASTRQGSAANYGYTF. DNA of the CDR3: TGTGCCAGCACTCGACAGGGAAGTGCAGCAAACTATGGCTACACCTTC.

In nucleotides, the CDR3 is TGTGCCAGTAGTATTCAAGGACAGGGGCCGCTTGGTGGGACCGGGGAGCTGTTTTTT. Protein product: CASSIQGQGPLGGTGELFF. The chain has TRBV19 and TRBJ2-2, with 9 positions matching TRBD1. CDR3 length equals 19 residues. Germline trimming cut 3 bases from V and 5 bases from J; bases unmatched to any gene: 16. Germline V gene data show CDR1 as LNHDA and CDR2 as SQIVND (reference sequence).

For the CDR3, the DNA is TGTGCCAGCACTCTCGGTCTGGGACAGGGGGATCATGGCTACACCTTC. Translating it yields CASTLGLGQGDHGYTF. The chain carries TRBV2 and TRBJ1-2; 11 nucleotides agree with TRBD1. This CDR3 comprises 16 residues. The ends lost 7 bases at V and 6 bases at J; junction bases unmatched: 13. The germline CDR1 and CDR2 sequences are SNHLY and FYNNEI. The full variable domain, its missing parts supplied by reference TRBV2 and TRBJ1-2, is EPEVTQTPSHQVTQMGQEVILRCVPISNHLYFYWYRQILGQKVEFLVSFYNNEISEKSEIFDDQFSVERPDGSNFTLKIRSTKLEDSAMYFCASTLGLGQGDHGYTFGSGTRLTVV.

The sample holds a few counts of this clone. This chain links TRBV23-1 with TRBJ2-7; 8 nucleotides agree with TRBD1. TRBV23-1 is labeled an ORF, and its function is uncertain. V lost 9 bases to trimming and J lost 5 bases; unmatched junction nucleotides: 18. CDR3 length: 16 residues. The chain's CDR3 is CARADRGQKGVDEQYF. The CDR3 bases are TGCGCCAGAGCAGACAGGGGCCAAAAGGGAGTGGACGAGCAGTACTTC.

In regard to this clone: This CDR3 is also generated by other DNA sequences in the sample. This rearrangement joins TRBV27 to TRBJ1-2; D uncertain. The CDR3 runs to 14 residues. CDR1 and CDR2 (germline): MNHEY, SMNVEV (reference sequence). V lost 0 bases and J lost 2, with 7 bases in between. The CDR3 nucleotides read TGTGCCAGCAGTTTATCGAGCCCCAACTATGGCTACACCTTC. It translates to CASSLSSPNYGYTF.

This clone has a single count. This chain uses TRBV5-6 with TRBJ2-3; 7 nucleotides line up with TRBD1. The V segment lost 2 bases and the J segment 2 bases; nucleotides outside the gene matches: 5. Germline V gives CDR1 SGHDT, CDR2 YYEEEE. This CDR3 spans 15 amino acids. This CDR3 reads CASSLQDRNTDTQYF. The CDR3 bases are TGTGCCAGCAGCTTACAGGACAGGAACACAGATACGCAGTATTTT.

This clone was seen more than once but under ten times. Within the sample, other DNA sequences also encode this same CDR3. CDR3 DNA sequence: TGTGCCAGTAGTATAGGGGGCGAAAGCAATCAGCCCCAGCATTTT. Translated, it gives CASSIGGESNQPQHF. The chain carries TRBV19 and TRBJ1-5; D might be TRBD1 (5 bases). CDR1 is LNHDA, CDR2 SQIVND, per germline (reference sequence). The CDR3 contains 15 residues. V lost 1 base and J lost 1, with 8 bases in between.

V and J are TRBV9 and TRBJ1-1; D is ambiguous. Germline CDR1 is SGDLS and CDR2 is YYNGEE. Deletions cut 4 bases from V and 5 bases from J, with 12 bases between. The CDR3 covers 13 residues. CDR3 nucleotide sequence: TGTGCCAGCAGCCCACGGTTCGGGACTGAAGCTTTCTTT. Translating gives CASSPRFGTEAFF.

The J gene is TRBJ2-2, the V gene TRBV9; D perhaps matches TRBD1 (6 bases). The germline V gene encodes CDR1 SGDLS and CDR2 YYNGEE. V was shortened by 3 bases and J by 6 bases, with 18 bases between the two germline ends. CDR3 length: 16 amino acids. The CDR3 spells CASSAGQFGTAGELFF. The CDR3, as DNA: TGTGCCAGCAGCGCTGGACAGTTCGGGACCGCCGGGGAGCTGTTTTTT. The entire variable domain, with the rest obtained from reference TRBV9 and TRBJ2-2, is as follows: DSGVTQTPKHLITATGQRVTLRCSPRSGDLSVYWYQQSLDQGLQFLIQYYNGEERAKGNILERFSAQQFPDLHSELNLSSLELGDSALYFCASSAGQFGTAGELFFGEGSRLTVL.

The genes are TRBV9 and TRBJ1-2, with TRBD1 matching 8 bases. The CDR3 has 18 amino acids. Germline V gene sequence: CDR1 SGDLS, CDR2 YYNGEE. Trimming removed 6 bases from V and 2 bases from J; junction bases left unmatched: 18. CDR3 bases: TGTGCCAGCAAGGGAAGGGGACAGGACAAGACAAGGAACTATGGCTACACCTTC. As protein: CASKGRGQDKTRNYGYTF.

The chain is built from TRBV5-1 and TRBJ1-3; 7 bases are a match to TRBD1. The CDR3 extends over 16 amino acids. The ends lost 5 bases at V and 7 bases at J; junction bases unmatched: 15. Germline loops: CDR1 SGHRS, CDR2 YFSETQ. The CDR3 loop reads CASRAGTDLLWNTIYF. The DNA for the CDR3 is TGCGCCAGCAGGGCCGGGACAGATCTTTTGTGGAACACCATATATTTT.

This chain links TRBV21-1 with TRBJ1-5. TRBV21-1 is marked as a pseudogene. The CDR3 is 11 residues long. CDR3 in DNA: TGTGCCAGCAGCAGGGAGCAGCCCCAGCATTTT. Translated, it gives CASSREQPQHF.

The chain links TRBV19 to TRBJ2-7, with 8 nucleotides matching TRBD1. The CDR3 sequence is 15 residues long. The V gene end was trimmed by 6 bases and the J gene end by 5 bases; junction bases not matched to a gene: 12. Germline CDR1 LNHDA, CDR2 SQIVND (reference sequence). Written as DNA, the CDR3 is TGTGCCAGTAGCCTAGGACAGGGTGGATTTGACGAGCAGTACTTC. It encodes CASSLGQGGFDEQYF.

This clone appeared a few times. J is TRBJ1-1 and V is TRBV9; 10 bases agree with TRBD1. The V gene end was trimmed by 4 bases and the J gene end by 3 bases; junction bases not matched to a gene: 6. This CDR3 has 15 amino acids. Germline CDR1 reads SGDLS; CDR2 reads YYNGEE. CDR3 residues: CASSPSGQGDTEAFF. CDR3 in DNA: TGTGCCAGCAGCCCCTCCGGACAGGGGGACACTGAAGCTTTCTTT.

Written as DNA, the CDR3 is TGTGCCAGCAGTGCGTCGACAGGGCATGGCTACACCTTC. Its translation is CASSASTGHGYTF. V and J are TRBV12-3 or TRBV12-4 and TRBJ1-2; 7 bases agree with TRBD1. This CDR3 spans 13 amino acids. The J segment lost 6 bases and the V segment lost 5 bases, leaving 6 bases of the junction unmatched.

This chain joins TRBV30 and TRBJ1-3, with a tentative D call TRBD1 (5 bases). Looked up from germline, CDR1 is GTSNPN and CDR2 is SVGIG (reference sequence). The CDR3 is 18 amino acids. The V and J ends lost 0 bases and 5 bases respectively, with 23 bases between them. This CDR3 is CAWSVRGVRGRPRNTIYF. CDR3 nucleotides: TGTGCCTGGAGTGTACGTGGGGTAAGGGGCCGACCTAGAAACACCATATATTTT. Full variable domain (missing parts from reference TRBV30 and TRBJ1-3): SQTIHQWPATLVQPVGSPLSLECTVEGTSNPNLYWYRQAAGRGLQLLFYSVGIGQISSEVPQNLSASRPQDRQFILSSKKLLLSDSGFYLCAWSVRGVRGRPRNTIYFGEGSWLTVV.

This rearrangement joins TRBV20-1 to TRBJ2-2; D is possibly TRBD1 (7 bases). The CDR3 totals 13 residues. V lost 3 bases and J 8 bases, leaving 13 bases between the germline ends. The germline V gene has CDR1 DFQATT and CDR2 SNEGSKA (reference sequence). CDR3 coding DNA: TGCAGTGCTAGTGACAGGGAGGCTGGGGAGCTGTTTTTT. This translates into CSASDREAGELFF.

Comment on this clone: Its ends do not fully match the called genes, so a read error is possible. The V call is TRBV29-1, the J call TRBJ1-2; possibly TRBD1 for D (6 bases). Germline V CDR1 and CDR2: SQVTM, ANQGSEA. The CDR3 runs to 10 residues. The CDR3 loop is CSAALDRPSF. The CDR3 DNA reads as TGCAGCGCCGCGTTAGACAGGCCTTCCTTC.

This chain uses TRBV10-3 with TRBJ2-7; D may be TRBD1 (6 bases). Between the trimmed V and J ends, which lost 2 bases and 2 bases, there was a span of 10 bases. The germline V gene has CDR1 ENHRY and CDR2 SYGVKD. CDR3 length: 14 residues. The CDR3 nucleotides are TGTGCCATCAGTGAGATGAGGACAGCCTACGAGCAGTACTTC. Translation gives CAISEMRTAYEQYF.

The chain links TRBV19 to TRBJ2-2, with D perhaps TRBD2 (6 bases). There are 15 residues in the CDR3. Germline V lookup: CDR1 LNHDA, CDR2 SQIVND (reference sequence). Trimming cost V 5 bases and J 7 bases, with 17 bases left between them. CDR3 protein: CASSPRDSSGGELFF. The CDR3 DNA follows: TGTGCCAGTAGTCCAAGGGACTCCTCGGGCGGGGAGCTGTTTTTT.

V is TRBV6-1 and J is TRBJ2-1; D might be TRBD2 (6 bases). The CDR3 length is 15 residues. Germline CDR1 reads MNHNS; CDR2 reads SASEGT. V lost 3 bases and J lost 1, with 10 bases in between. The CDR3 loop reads CASSELAASYNEQFF. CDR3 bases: TGTGCCAGCAGTGAGTTAGCGGCTTCCTACAATGAGCAGTTCTTC.

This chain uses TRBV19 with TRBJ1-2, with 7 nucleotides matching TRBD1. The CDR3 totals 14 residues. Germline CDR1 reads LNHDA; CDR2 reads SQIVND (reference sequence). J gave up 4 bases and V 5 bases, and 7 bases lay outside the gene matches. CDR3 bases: TGTGCCAGTAGTGCCGGGACAGCCCCCTATGGCTACACCTTC. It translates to CASSAGTAPYGYTF.

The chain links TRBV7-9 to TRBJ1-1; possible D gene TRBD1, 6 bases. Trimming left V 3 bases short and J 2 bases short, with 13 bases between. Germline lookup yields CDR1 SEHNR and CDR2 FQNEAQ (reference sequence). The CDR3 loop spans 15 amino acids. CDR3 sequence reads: CASSFYPDSNTEAFF. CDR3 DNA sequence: TGTGCCAGCAGCTTCTACCCGGACAGTAACACTGAAGCTTTCTTT. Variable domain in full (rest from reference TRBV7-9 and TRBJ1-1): DTGVSQNPRHKITKRGQNVTFRCDPISEHNRLYWYRQTLGQGPEFLTYFQNEAQLEKSRLLSDRFSAERPKGSFSTLEIQRTEQGDSAMYLCASSFYPDSNTEAFFGQGTRLTVV.

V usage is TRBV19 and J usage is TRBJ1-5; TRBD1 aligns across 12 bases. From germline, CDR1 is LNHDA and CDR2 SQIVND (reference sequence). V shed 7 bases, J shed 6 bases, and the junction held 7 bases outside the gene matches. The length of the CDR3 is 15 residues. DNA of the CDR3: TGTGCCAGTACGGGGGGACAGGGGGCAGGTCAGCCCCAGCATTTT. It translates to CASTGGQGAGQPQHF.